Each of the 9 T cell receptor beta chains below was sequenced from the same sample in a study of CD8 T cells in ankylosing spondylitis. Using its own MiXCR run on the 5' RACE reads, TCRdb lists one record per CDR3 protein. The table lists about 350,000 distinct CDR3 sequences, around 20% of them singletons. The sequenced sample was blood, either unsorted or a sorted T cell fraction (not recorded which). These receptor sequences come from a male donor with ankylosing spondylitis or in good health (not recorded which).

V usage is TRBV19 and J usage is TRBJ2-3; D is ambiguous. V shed 1 base and J shed 0 bases, with 8 bases lying between them. Germline values: CDR1 LNHDA, CDR2 SQIVND (reference sequence). The CDR3 has 15 residues. This chain's CDR3 is CASSIAPGSTDTQYF. The CDR3 region has the DNA TGTGCCAGTAGTATAGCGCCCGGAAGCACAGATACGCAGTATTTT.

The table lists this clonotype with a few counts. The J gene is TRBJ2-5, the V gene TRBV29-1; D gene unclear. With 8 bases removed from V and 4 bases from J, the gap between germline ends came to 8 bases. From germline, CDR1 is SQVTM and CDR2 ANQGSEA. The CDR3 spans 10 residues. The CDR3 sequence is CSSWGETQYF. In DNA, the CDR3 is TGCAGCTCTTGGGGAGAGACCCAGTACTTC.

This clonotype was detected ten times or more. The rearrangement joins TRBV4-1 to TRBJ2-7; D ambiguous. Germline CDR1 reads MGHRA; CDR2 reads YSYEKL. The ends were cut back, 0 bases at V and 0 bases at J, with 9 bases in the middle. CDR3 size: 15 residues. The CDR3 loop is CASSQDRTSSYEQYF. The CDR3 DNA reads TGCGCCAGCAGCCAAGATCGGACGAGCTCCTACGAGCAGTACTTC.

Only a few counts were recorded for this clonotype. The chain uses TRBV25-1 and TRBJ2-2; 14 bases line up with TRBD2. Germline loops: CDR1 MGHDK, CDR2 SYGVNS. V shed 3 bases, J shed 3 bases, and the junction held 6 bases outside the gene matches. The CDR3 spans 18 residues. CDR3: CASSEGTSGGKYTGELFF. In DNA, the CDR3 is TGTGCCAGCAGTGAGGGGACTAGCGGGGGAAAGTACACCGGGGAGCTGTTTTTT.

This clonotype was observed a few times. The chain combines TRBV9 with TRBJ2-6, with D maybe TRBD1 (5 bases). V was cut by 0 bases and J by 6 bases, with 10 bases left in between. The germline CDR1 and CDR2 sequences are SGDLS and YYNGEE. CDR3 size: 15 residues. CDR3 loop: CASSVVGGAANVLTF. The CDR3 region has the DNA TGTGCCAGCAGCGTAGTAGGTGGGGCGGCCAACGTCCTGACTTTC.

The chain combines TRBV20-1 with TRBJ1-2; tentatively, D is TRBD1 (5 bases). Trimming cost V 5 bases and J 5 bases, with 9 bases left between them. The CDR3 is made up of 11 amino acids. Germline values: CDR1 DFQATT, CDR2 SNEGSKA (reference sequence). Written as DNA, the CDR3 is TGCAGTGCTCGGCGGGGGTATGGCTACACCTTC. Translating gives CSARRGYGYTF.

J is TRBJ1-2 and V is TRBV29-1; 8 positions agree with TRBD1. J gave up 4 bases and V 3 bases, and 4 bases lay outside the gene matches. Germline V gives CDR1 SQVTM, CDR2 ANQGSEA. This CDR3 has 13 amino acids. CDR3 coding DNA: TGCAGCGTTGACAGGGGGCCGGGCTATGGCTACACCTTC. As protein: CSVDRGPGYGYTF. The full variable domain, in which reference TRBV29-1 and TRBJ1-2 provide the parts outside the CDR3, is SAVISQKPSRDICQRGTSLTIQCQVDSQVTMMFWYRQQPGQSLTLIATANQGSEATYESGFVIDKFPISRPNLTFSTLTVSNMSPEDSSIYLCSVDRGPGYGYTFGSGTRLTVV.

The chain employs TRBV10-1 and TRBJ2-1; D uncertain. The CDR3 runs to 16 residues. Germline loops: CDR1 WNHNN, CDR2 SYGVQD (reference sequence). V dropped 0 bases and J dropped 0 bases, with 9 bases sitting between them. The CDR3 DNA reads as TGCGCCAGCAGTGAGTCTTCTATCGGCTCCTACAATGAGCAGTTCTTC. Translated, it gives CASSESSIGSYNEQFF.

The CDR3 DNA follows: TGTGCCTGGAGTACCGCTACCTACAATGAGCAGTTCTTC. Its translation is CAWSTATYNEQFF. The chain links TRBV30 to TRBJ2-1; no reliable D call. Germline CDR1 is GTSNPN and CDR2 is SVGIG (reference sequence). V dropped 2 bases and J dropped 2 bases, with 7 bases sitting between them. The CDR3 contains 13 residues.